This TCR beta chain was sequenced for a study of response to subunit inactivated influenza vaccine. In TCRdb, the RT-PCR reads were re-called with MiXCR into one record per CDR3 protein. Here the sample spans fewer than 700,000 distinct CDR3 sequences, about an eighth being singletons. A few counts support this clonotype. The CDR3 runs 16 residues. With 4 bases clipped from V and 2 bases from J, the junction kept 3 bases outside the gene matches. Germline V gene data show CDR1 as LGHNA and CDR2 as YNFKEQ. The J gene is TRBJ2-3, the V gene TRBV4-2; 13 positions match TRBD2. The TCR originated in a man aged 50-59 years who received an inactivated influenza vaccine. This material consisted of PBMCs from blood, taken roughly 48 days after vaccination. The CDR3 protein is CASSLTSGGATDTQYF. The CDR3 nucleotides are TGTGCCAGCAGCCTCACTAGCGGGGGGGCCACAGATACGCAGTATTTT.